A single sample gave rise to the 11 T cell receptor beta chains below, sequenced in a study of OX40 agonist ivuxolimab in advanced cancers. TCRdb keeps only in-frame clones here, not all; method: immunoSEQ multiplex PCR. The top ten clones hold more than 9.5% of a sample with 84,000 or so clones, 90% to 95% of them seen once. The starting material was CD4+ or CD8+ T cells sorted from blood, obtained in a trial of the OX40 agonist ivuxolimab. These receptors all stem from an adult with an advanced solid tumor such as melanoma, head and neck, liver or kidney cancer.

The chain recombines TRBV28 with TRBJ2-5; D unclear. The CDR3 is 11 amino acids. CDR1 and CDR2 (germline): MDHEN, SYDVKM. The V end lost 11 bases, the J end lost 4 bases, and 11 bases lay between the germline ends. CDR3 nucleotide sequence: TGTGCCGGCGGACCCTCAGAGACCCAGTACTTC. Translating it yields CAGGPSETQYF.

The chain is built from TRBV10-1 and TRBJ2-5; perhaps D is TRBD1 or TRBD2 (5 bases each). Between the trimmed V and J ends, which lost 3 bases and 5 bases, there was a span of 19 bases. Germline CDR1 and CDR2: WNHNN and SYGVQD (reference sequence). This CDR3 region has 16 residues. CDR3 coding DNA: TGCGCCAGCAGTGAACCCGGGACCGAAGTATTGGAGACCCAGTACTTC. Amino acid sequence: CASSEPGTEVLETQYF.

This sequence joins TRBV4-3 and TRBJ2-1; a possible D gene is TRBD1 (5 bases). CDR3 length equals 15 residues. The V end was cut by 0 bases, the J end by 3 bases, with 9 bases between. In germline, CDR1 is LGHNA, CDR2 YSLEER. CDR3 residues: CASSQDTGDYNEQFF. The CDR3 nucleotides read TGCGCCAGCAGCCAAGATACAGGAGACTACAATGAGCAGTTCTTC.

The chain joins TRBV5-5 to TRBJ2-7; D might be TRBD1 (6 bases). Deletions cut 3 bases from V and 3 bases from J, with 13 bases between. The V gene's germline CDR1 is SGHKS and CDR2 YYEKEE (reference sequence). This CDR3 comprises 14 residues. The CDR3 bases are TGTGCCAGCAGCTCAGCTAACAGGGACTACGAGCAGTACTTC. It encodes CASSSANRDYEQYF.

V and J are TRBV5-1 and TRBJ2-1; TRBD1 is a possible D gene (5 bases). With 4 bases removed from V and 4 bases from J, the gap between germline ends came to 18 bases. The CDR3 has 16 residues. Looked up from germline, CDR1 is SGHRS and CDR2 is YFSETQ. The CDR3 DNA sequence: TGCGCCAGCAGCCCAGAAGCAGGGTATTATTACAATGAGCAGTTCTTC. Translated: CASSPEAGYYYNEQFF.

V gene TRBV19 combines with J gene TRBJ1-3; D unresolved. CDR1 and CDR2 from the germline V gene are LNHDA and SQIVND (reference sequence). Trimming stripped 5 bases from V and 4 bases from J, with 21 bases between. The CDR3 sequence is 17 residues long. DNA of the CDR3: TGTGCCAGTAGTCCATCGACGGGCCGGAGAGCGGGAAACACCATATATTTT. Protein sequence: CASSPSTGRRAGNTIYF. Based on the CDR3 plus reference TRBV19 and TRBJ1-3, the full variable domain is DGGITQSPKYLFRKEGQNVTLSCEQNLNHDAMYWYRQDPGQGLRLIYYSQIVNDFQKGDIAEGYSVSREKKESFPLTVTSAQKNPTAFYLCASSPSTGRRAGNTIYFGEGSWLTVV.

This sequence joins TRBV30 and TRBJ2-1, with 14 bases lining up with TRBD2. This CDR3 contains 11 residues. Trimming took 5 bases from V and 15 from J; bases not matched to a gene: 3. Germline CDR1 GTSNPN, CDR2 SVGIG (reference sequence). CDR3 in amino acids: CAWGTSGSRFF. In DNA form, the CDR3 reads TGTGCCTGGGGGACTAGCGGGAGCCGGTTCTTC.

The chain has TRBV7-6 and TRBJ2-3; 12 nucleotides line up with TRBD2. V lost 2 bases and J lost 7; bases outside the gene matches: 7. This CDR3 has 16 amino acids. Germline CDR1 reads SGHVS; CDR2 reads FNYEAQ. The CDR3 DNA follows: TGTGCCAGCAGCTTATGGACTAGCGGGGAACTACATACGCAGTATTTT. Protein: CASSLWTSGELHTQYF.

V and J are TRBV25-1 and TRBJ2-3; 11 bases align to TRBD2. CDR3 length equals 17 residues. The ends lost 10 bases at V and 0 bases at J; junction bases unmatched: 12. The germline CDR1 and CDR2 sequences are MGHDK and SYGVNS. The CDR3 DNA reads as TGTGCCACCCAGTTTCTAGCGGGAGGACATAGCACAGATACGCAGTATTTT. Its protein product is CATQFLAGGHSTDTQYF.

The chain is built from TRBV5-5 and TRBJ2-3; 11 nucleotides align to TRBD2. The CDR3 consists of 12 residues. Germline V gene lookup returns CDR1 SGHKS and CDR2 YYEKEE (reference sequence). The junction had 4 bases not matched to a gene; V was cut back by 4 bases and J by 12 bases. The CDR3 DNA reads as TGTGCCAGCAGCACACTAGCGGGAGAACAGTATTTT. Amino acid sequence: CASSTLAGEQYF.

Details on this clone: Germline is not matched at one junction end, which may reflect a read error. The rearrangement uses TRBV7-7 and TRBJ2-1; 7 bases match TRBD2. The CDR3 runs 18 residues. Germline-derived CDR1 and CDR2 are SSHAT and FNYEAQ (reference sequence). The CDR3 nucleotides read TGTGCTAGCAGCTTAGCAGCGATGAGCGGGACCACCTGGGATGAGCAGTTCTTC. This translates into CASSLAAMSGTTWDEQFF.